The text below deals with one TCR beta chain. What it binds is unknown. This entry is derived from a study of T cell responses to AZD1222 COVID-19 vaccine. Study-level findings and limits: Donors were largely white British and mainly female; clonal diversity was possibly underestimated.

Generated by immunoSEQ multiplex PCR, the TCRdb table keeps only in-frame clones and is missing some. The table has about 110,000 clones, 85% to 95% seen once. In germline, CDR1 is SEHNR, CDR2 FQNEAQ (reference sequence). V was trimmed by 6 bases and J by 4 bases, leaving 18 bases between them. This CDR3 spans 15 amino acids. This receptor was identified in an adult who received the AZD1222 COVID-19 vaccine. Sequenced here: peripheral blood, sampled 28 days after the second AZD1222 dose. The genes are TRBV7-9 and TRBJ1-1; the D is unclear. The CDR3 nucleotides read TGTGCCAGCAGACGCCTGGCGGGGAGGGTCACTGAAGCTTTCTTT. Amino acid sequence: CASRRLAGRVTEAFF.